The next 32 T cell receptor beta chains were all read from a single sample in a study of a mutant IDH1 vaccine in newly diagnosed glioma. Time point reported: week 11, during vaccination. Vaccination comprised doses that each held 300 ug of mutant IDH1 20-mer peptide, plus topical imiquimod. Their specific antigens are unknown. The method was immunoSEQ multiplex PCR; TCRdb's version includes in-frame clones alone and lacks a portion of them. The table shows about 130,000 clones, with roughly 77% occurring only once. The sample here was PBMCs, taken from a glioma patient whose treatment included an IDH1 peptide vaccine. The receptors were gathered from a man in his forties with glioma.

The chain employs TRBV19 and TRBJ2-7, with no clear D. V lost 6 bases to trimming and J lost 6 bases, with 6 bases between them. The length of the CDR3 is 10 residues. Germline V gene lookup returns CDR1 LNHDA and CDR2 SQIVND (reference sequence). CDR3 sequence (DNA): TGTGCCAGTAGCCAGCGCGAGCAGTACTTC. Translated, it gives CASSQREQYF.

About this clone itself: The junction shows a germline mismatch at one end, possibly a read error. V is TRBV5-5 and J is TRBJ2-4, with TRBD2 matching 7 bases. Germline V gene lookup returns CDR1 SGHKS and CDR2 YYEKEE (reference sequence). The CDR3 totals 14 residues. The CDR3 DNA sequence: TGTGCCGGCAGCTTGAGGCTAGCGGTCGAGAATCAGTACTTC. Protein: CAGSLRLAVENQYF.

The chain couples TRBV5-1 to TRBJ2-3, with 9 bases fitting TRBD2. CDR1 is SGHRS and CDR2 is YFSETQ in the germline V gene. Trimming cost V 0 bases and J 3 bases; bases outside gene matches: 5. The CDR3 contains 16 residues. For the CDR3, the DNA is TGCGCCAGCAGCTTGGCCCCGCTAGCGGGAACAGATACGCAGTATTTT. Translated: CASSLAPLAGTDTQYF.

This clone was detected only a few times. The J gene is TRBJ1-1, the V gene TRBV18; D not resolved. Germline loops: CDR1 KGHSH, CDR2 LQKENI. The germline V and J ends were trimmed by 0 bases and 2 bases, with 10 bases remaining between them. The CDR3 sequence is 15 residues long. CDR3 sequence reads: CASSPPKGFNTEAFF. The CDR3 DNA sequence: TGTGCCAGCTCACCACCGAAGGGATTCAACACTGAAGCTTTCTTT.

This chain's CDR3 is CASSLVGGGPGETQYF. The CDR3 DNA reads TGTGCCAGCAGCTTAGTAGGCGGGGGGCCAGGAGAGACCCAGTACTTC. This chain uses TRBV11-2 with TRBJ2-5; 8 nucleotides agree with TRBD2. The germline CDR1 and CDR2 sequences are SGHAT and FQNNGV. V lost 1 base to trimming and J lost 4 bases; unmatched junction nucleotides: 8. The CDR3 runs to 16 residues.

On this clone itself: Given a much more abundant clone one base away, this may be a read error. The gene calls are TRBV5-6 and TRBJ2-5; maybe TRBD1 (6 bases). The germline CDR1 and CDR2 sequences are SGHDT and YYEEEE. The CDR3 has 18 amino acids. The CDR3 nucleotides are TGTGCCAGCAGCCCGATCCGCCGGACCCGGGACACACAAGAGACCCGGTACTTC. It encodes CASSPIRRTRDTQETRYF.

The chain uses TRBV27 and TRBJ2-7, with D possibly matching TRBD2 (5 bases). The CDR3 totals 15 residues. The V end lost 5 bases, the J end lost 4 bases, and 18 bases lay between the germline ends. CDR1 MNHEY and CDR2 SMNVEV come from the germline V gene (reference sequence). CDR3 in DNA: TGTGCCAGCAGTCCAAGTGTAGGGTCGGGATACGAGCAGTACTTC. Protein product: CASSPSVGSGYEQYF.

V gene TRBV19 combines with J gene TRBJ1-2; perhaps TRBD1 as D (6 bases). V was shortened by 9 bases and J by 4 bases, with 12 bases between the two germline ends. The CDR3 sequence is 12 residues long. The V gene's germline CDR1 is LNHDA and CDR2 SQIVND (reference sequence). The CDR3 protein is CASLGQIYGYTF. The CDR3 coding sequence is TGTGCCAGCCTCGGACAGATCTATGGCTACACCTTC.

On this clone itself: The sample has other DNA sequences that encode this CDR3 too. This chain links TRBV10-3 with TRBJ2-7; 12 bases match TRBD2. Germline V gene lookup returns CDR1 ENHRY and CDR2 SYGVKD. V lost 6 bases and J lost 0; bases outside the gene matches: 0. The CDR3 has 14 amino acids. CDR3 amino acids: CAIRTSGGSYEQYF. The DNA of the CDR3 is TGTGCCATCAGGACTAGCGGGGGCTCCTACGAGCAGTACTTC.

In its sample, this clone was seen a few times. V and J are TRBV30 and TRBJ2-1; 10 bases match TRBD2. The junction had 15 bases not matched to a gene; V was cut back by 7 bases and J by 0 bases. The CDR3 totals 18 residues. CDR1 is GTSNPN, CDR2 SVGIG, per germline (reference sequence). The CDR3 region is CALLGRVSGRTSYNEQFF. The DNA of the CDR3 is TGTGCCTTGCTTGGAAGGGTTAGCGGGAGGACCTCCTACAATGAGCAGTTCTTC.

The V call is TRBV7-2, the J call TRBJ2-3; the match to TRBD2 covers 10 bases. CDR1 and CDR2 (germline): SGHTA, FQGNSA. CDR3 length: 16 residues. After removal of 1 base from V and 1 base from J, the junction contained 2 bases not matched to a gene. The CDR3 nucleotides are TGTGCCAGCAGCTTAGGCGGACTAGCGGGCACAGATACGCAGTATTTT. Encoded protein: CASSLGGLAGTDTQYF.

The chain is built from TRBV6-6 and TRBJ2-7; D remains ambiguous. The V gene lost 5 bases and the J gene lost 6 bases, with 11 bases spanning the gap. CDR3 length: 12 amino acids. Germline V gene sequence: CDR1 MNHNY, CDR2 SVGAGI (reference sequence). The CDR3 coding sequence is TGTGCCAGCAGTCGGACCCCGGGCGAGCAGTACTTC. It specifies CASSRTPGEQYF.

V is TRBV12-5 and J is TRBJ2-1; the match to TRBD1 covers 8 bases. Germline V lookup: CDR1 LGHNT, CDR2 FRNRAP. This CDR3 region has 21 residues. After removal of 3 bases from V and 0 bases from J, the junction contained 19 bases not matched to a gene. CDR3 sequence (DNA): TGTGCTAGTGGTTTTCAGCCTACAGGGGGTGCTAGCCATAGCTCCTACAATGAGCAGTTCTTC. It specifies CASGFQPTGGASHSSYNEQFF.

This clone was recorded a few times. The chain links TRBV19 to TRBJ1-1; 10 bases map to TRBD1. This CDR3 contains 16 residues. Unmatched junction bases numbered 8, after V lost 7 bases and J lost 0 bases. The germline V gene has CDR1 LNHDA and CDR2 SQIVND (reference sequence). The CDR3 DNA reads TGTGCCAGTAACTCTTTGGACAGGGGGATGAACACTGAAGCTTTCTTT. The encoded protein is CASNSLDRGMNTEAFF.

V and J are TRBV29-1 and TRBJ2-1; 13 bases match TRBD2. CDR3 length equals 13 residues. The V and J ends lost 6 bases and 5 bases, in that order; junction bases with no gene match: 1. The germline CDR1 and CDR2 sequences are SQVTM and ANQGSEA. CDR3 bases: TGCAGCGTGGGACTAGCGGGACACAATGAGCAGTTCTTC. Translating gives CSVGLAGHNEQFF.

The genes are TRBV27 and TRBJ2-7; TRBD1 might be the D (6 bases). Trimming pared 3 bases from V and 0 bases from J, leaving 12 bases between. Germline-derived CDR1 and CDR2 are MNHEY and SMNVEV (reference sequence). This CDR3 region has 15 residues. Here the CDR3 reads CASSFKGESSYEQYF. CDR3 nucleotide sequence: TGTGCCAGCAGTTTTAAGGGGGAGAGCTCCTACGAGCAGTACTTC.

DNA of the CDR3: TGTGCCAGCAGCTTGGCAGGGAATCAGCCCCAGCATTTT. Protein: CASSLAGNQPQHF. The rearrangement links TRBV5-8 to TRBJ1-5, with D possibly TRBD1 on 5 matching bases. The CDR3 has 13 residues. V dropped 0 bases and J dropped 4 bases, with 5 bases sitting between them. Germline V CDR1 and CDR2: SGHTS, YDEGEE.

This chain uses TRBV7-8 with TRBJ2-7; D call uncertain. The V gene lost 0 bases and the J gene lost 2 bases, with 5 bases spanning the gap. Germline V gives CDR1 SGHVS, CDR2 FQNEAQ. The CDR3 has 13 residues. CDR3 residues: CASSLAGAYEQYF. DNA for the CDR3: TGTGCCAGCAGCTTAGCGGGCGCCTACGAGCAGTACTTC.

This clone has a handful of counts. V usage is TRBV15 and J usage is TRBJ2-7; no firm D call. Germline CDR1 is LNHNV and CDR2 is YYDKDF (reference sequence). This CDR3 comprises 13 residues. V was pared by 0 bases and J by 4 bases, with 7 bases between. The CDR3 reads CATSRDPQYEQYF. The CDR3 coding sequence is TGTGCCACCAGCAGAGATCCGCAATACGAGCAGTACTTC.

This chain links TRBV27 with TRBJ1-1; weak D call: TRBD1 (6 bases). The V gene lost 5 bases and the J gene lost 1 base, with 14 bases spanning the gap. Per the germline V gene, CDR1 is MNHEY and CDR2 is SMNVEV (reference sequence). CDR3 length equals 15 residues. The CDR3, as DNA: TGTGCCAGCAGTCCCCGGGGGCGGACGAACACTGAAGCTTTCTTT. Protein: CASSPRGRTNTEAFF.

The gene calls are TRBV21-1 and TRBJ2-1; the table gives TRBD2 as D, unverified against the DNA. TRBV21-1 is listed as a pseudogene. This CDR3 is built from 17 residues. CDR3 sequence reads: CASSQRLALSSYNEQFF. For the CDR3, the DNA is TGTGCCAGCAGCCAAAGGCTAGCGTTGAGCTCCTACAATGAGCAGTTCTTC.

The chain has TRBV6-4 and TRBJ1-2, with D tentatively TRBD1 (6 bases). The V and J ends lost 0 bases and 8 bases respectively, with 10 bases between them. Germline CDR1 MRHNA, CDR2 SNTAGT. The CDR3 totals 13 residues. Here the CDR3 DNA reads TGTGCCAGCAGTGACTCCCAGGGGAGAGGCTACACCTTC. It is translated as CASSDSQGRGYTF.

The rearrangement links TRBV4-1 to TRBJ2-3; D is perhaps TRBD1 or TRBD2 (6 bases each). V shed 2 bases and J shed 4 bases, with 10 bases lying between them. Per germline, CDR1 MGHRA and CDR2 YSYEKL. This CDR3 has 14 amino acids. CDR3 sequence: CASSQQGRPDTQYF. In nucleotides, the CDR3 is TGCGCCAGCAGCCAACAGGGGAGGCCAGATACGCAGTATTTT.

This clone was observed a few times. The chain uses TRBV29-1 and TRBJ2-3; perhaps D is TRBD1 or TRBD2 (5 bases each). Looked up from germline, CDR1 is SQVTM and CDR2 is ANQGSEA. Trimming removed 3 bases from V and 2 bases from J, with 12 bases in between. The CDR3 is 14 amino acids. In nucleotides, the CDR3 is TGCAGCGTTGAGGGGGTGGGAAACACAGATACGCAGTATTTT. Its protein product is CSVEGVGNTDTQYF.

The chain has TRBV4-1 and TRBJ2-7; 8 bases map to TRBD1. The ends lost 0 bases at V and 0 bases at J; junction bases unmatched: 10. The CDR3 totals 18 residues. The germline CDR1 and CDR2 sequences are MGHRA and YSYEKL. The CDR3 bases are TGCGCCAGCAGCCAAGAGAGGGACAGGAGCGACATCTCCTACGAGCAGTACTTC. This gives the protein CASSQERDRSDISYEQYF.

This rearrangement joins TRBV6-5 to TRBJ1-5; D is perhaps TRBD1 (6 bases). Germline loops: CDR1 MNHEY, CDR2 SVGAGI. This CDR3 has 15 residues. The V gene lost 6 bases and the J gene lost 9 bases, with 21 bases spanning the gap. The CDR3 reads CASSPRGGPQGPQHF. The CDR3 nucleotides are TGTGCCAGCAGCCCACGCGGGGGCCCCCAGGGGCCCCAGCATTTT.

The chain carries TRBV7-2 and TRBJ2-5; D tentatively reads TRBD1 or TRBD2 (5 bases each). Trimming left V 5 bases short and J 5 bases short, with 18 bases between. CDR1 is SGHTA and CDR2 is FQGNSA in the germline V gene. This CDR3 region has 15 residues. CDR3 in DNA: TGTGCCAGCAGCCTAGAACCCGGGACCTTGGAGACCCAGTACTTC. Protein product: CASSLEPGTLETQYF. Full variable domain (missing parts from reference TRBV7-2 and TRBJ2-5): GAGVSQSPSNKVTEKGKDVELRCDPISGHTALYWYRQSLGQGLEFLIYFQGNSAPDKSGLPSDRFSAERTGGSVSTLTIQRTQQEDSAVYLCASSLEPGTLETQYFGPGTRLLVL.

V and J are TRBV19 and TRBJ1-5; possible D gene TRBD1, 5 bases. The length of the CDR3 is 15 residues. The germline gives CDR1 LNHDA, CDR2 SQIVND (reference sequence). V lost 6 bases to trimming and J lost 2 bases, with 14 bases between them. This CDR3 reads CASSALTGGNQPQHF. CDR3 nucleotide sequence: TGTGCCAGTAGCGCCTTGACGGGGGGCAATCAGCCCCAGCATTTT.

The chain recombines TRBV7-8 with TRBJ2-7; 10 bases map to TRBD2. The CDR3 spans 15 residues. The V and J ends lost 2 bases and 7 bases, in that order; junction bases with no gene match: 8. CDR1 and CDR2 (germline): SGHVS, FQNEAQ. CDR3 sequence reads: CASSLSAGGPGEQYF. In nucleotides, the CDR3 is TGTGCCAGCAGCTTATCAGCGGGAGGGCCGGGAGAGCAGTACTTC.

This chain links TRBV2 with TRBJ2-3; D remains ambiguous. The CDR3 consists of 13 residues. Germline V CDR1 and CDR2: SNHLY, FYNNEI. The V end was cut by 7 bases, the J end by 6 bases, with 14 bases between. Here the CDR3 DNA reads TGTGCCAGCAATGTAAGAACCGGGGATACGCAGTATTTT. Translated: CASNVRTGDTQYF.

This clone showed up many times. The V call is TRBV5-6, the J call TRBJ1-2, with no clear D. Germline CDR1 reads SGHDT; CDR2 reads YYEEEE. The CDR3 contains 13 residues. Trimming stripped 1 base from V and 6 bases from J, with 10 bases between. The CDR3 loop is CASSLIRLDGYTF. The DNA for the CDR3 is TGTGCCAGCAGCTTGATCAGGTTGGATGGCTACACCTTC.

This chain links TRBV5-1 with TRBJ2-3; 10 nucleotides agree with TRBD2. Germline trimming cut 5 bases from V and 1 base from J; bases unmatched to any gene: 13. Germline CDR1 reads SGHRS; CDR2 reads YFSETQ. There are 18 residues in the CDR3. CDR3: CASSSHITSGARTDTQYF. As DNA, the CDR3 is TGCGCCAGCAGTTCCCATATCACTAGCGGGGCTCGCACAGATACGCAGTATTTT.